A selection of T cell receptor beta chains follows, all from one sample in a study of regulatory T cells in long-lasting Graves disease. TCRdb re-called the multiplex PCR reads through MiXCR, storing one row per CDR3 protein. In the table there are about 470,000 distinct CDR3 sequences, less than 25% of which are singletons. The sequences come from peripheral blood mononuclear cells (PBMCs), collected when the disease was refractory, from a patient treated with antithyroid drugs. These receptor sequences come from a female donor with Graves disease. Each CDR3 is given with its conserved first and last residue. A D gene is named only where the DNA matches it firmly. Size tells how often a clone was seen (once, few, many) or the class of an expanded clone, and some rows leave it out.

>few|TRBV29-1|TRBJ1-2|12|.
TGCAGCGTTGCAAGTTCGGACTATGGCTACACCTTC
CSVASSDYGYTF
>.|TRBV12-3/TRBV12-4|TRBJ2-3|12|.
TGTGCCAGCAGCTTGCAGGGGGGTACGCAGTATTTT
CASSLQGGTQYF
>.|TRBV7-8|TRBJ2-2|13|TRBD2
TGTGCCAGCCCGGCTAGCGGGAGTTGGGAGCTGTTTTTT
CASPASGSWELFF
>many|TRBV28|TRBJ2-5|17|TRBD2
TGTGCCAGCAGTTTCTACGGACTAGCGGGGACCCAAGAGACCCAGTACTTC
CASSFYGLAGTQETQYF
>few|TRBV5-1|TRBJ2-5|15|TRBD2
TGCGCCACCGGGACTAGCGGGAGCGTTCAAGAGACCCAGTACTTC
CATGTSGSVQETQYF
>many|TRBV3-1|TRBJ2-7|15|.
TGTGCCAGCAGCCAAGATCCAGTCAGCAACTACGAGCAGTACTTC
CASSQDPVSNYEQYF
>many|TRBV28|TRBJ1-1|17|.
TGTGCCAGCAGTCCCTGGGAGGGGAACCTAATGAACACTGAAGCTTTCTTT
CASSPWEGNLMNTEAFF
>many|TRBV7-2|TRBJ1-6|15|.
TGTGCCAGCAGCTTAGTACAGGGCGGTAATTCACCCCTCCACTTT
CASSLVQGGNSPLHF
>many|TRBV11-2|TRBJ2-5|14|.
TGTGCCAGCAGCACCTTTACAGGTCAAGAGACCCAGTACTTC
CASSTFTGQETQYF
>many|TRBV28|TRBJ1-1|12|.
TGTGCCACTTGGAAGCGAGGCGCTGAAGCTTTCTTT
CATWKRGAEAFF
>many|TRBV27|TRBJ2-7|14|TRBD2
TGTGCCAGCAGTTTAGGACTAGCTCCCCACGAGCAGTACTTC
CASSLGLAPHEQYF
>many|TRBV6-1|TRBJ2-7|15|.
TGTGCCAGCAGTGAACCTGGACAGCGTCCCGCGGAGCAGTACTTC
CASSEPGQRPAEQYF
>.|TRBV7-3|TRBJ2-2|13|.
TGTGCCAGCAGCCGCCCTGGGGGCGGGGAGCTGTTTTTT
CASSRPGGGELFF
>few|TRBV5-1|TRBJ1-1|14|.
TGCGCCAGCAACATCAGTCCGAAGAACACTGAAGCTTTCTTT
CASNISPKNTEAFF
>.|TRBV2|TRBJ2-3|18|.
TGTGCCACCGTTCGTGGGGGAATAACGACCTCTAGCACAGATACGCAGTATTTT
CATVRGGITTSSTDTQYF
>many|TRBV11-2|TRBJ2-5|14|TRBD2
TGTGCCAGCAGCATGAGCGGGAGAGATAAGACCCAGTACTTC
CASSMSGRDKTQYF
>many|TRBV11-2|TRBJ2-7|14|TRBD1
TGTGCCAGCAGCTACGGACAGGGCCGCTACGAGCAGTACTTC
CASSYGQGRYEQYF
>few|TRBV5-5|TRBJ1-5|15|.
TGTGCCAGCAGCTTGGGAGGAGAAGGGTCCCGGCCCCAGCATTTT
CASSLGGEGSRPQHF
>.|TRBV6-5|TRBJ1-1|13|.
TGTGCCGGCAGTTATTTGGGACTCACTGAAGCTTTCTTT
CAGSYLGLTEAFF
>.|TRBV7-2|TRBJ2-7|15|.
TGTGCCAGCAGCCCCGATAATTGGAGCTCCTACGAGCAGTACTTC
CASSPDNWSSYEQYF
>.|TRBV29-1|TRBJ2-2|16|.
TGCAGCGTTCTAGATCTGGGGGACTCGGGTACCGGGGAGCTGTTTTTT
CSVLDLGDSGTGELFF
>few|TRBV5-1|TRBJ1-2|13|TRBD1
TGCGCCAGCAGGGATCGGACAGGCTTTGGCTACACCTTC
CASRDRTGFGYTF
>few|TRBV9|TRBJ2-7|14|.
TGTGCCAGCAGCACCACGGGACTCGGCTACGAGCAGTACTTC
CASSTTGLGYEQYF
>many|TRBV18|TRBJ1-1|9|.
TGTGCCAGCTCACGCGAAGCTTTCTTT
CASSREAFF
>.|TRBV6-1|TRBJ2-6|17|.
TGTGCCAGCAGTGCCGGGCCCTTCCTCTCTGGGGCCAACGTCCTGACTTTC
CASSAGPFLSGANVLTF
>.|TRBV4-1|TRBJ1-5|20|.
TGCGCCAGCAGCCAAGGGGCGTTGCCAGATTTTTATTATAGCAATCAGCCCCAGCATTTT
CASSQGALPDFYYSNQPQHF
>.|TRBV9|TRBJ2-7|15|.
TGTGCCAGCAGCGTAAAGGACGCCAACCGCTACGAGCAGTACTTC
CASSVKDANRYEQYF
>.|TRBV9|TRBJ2-7|16|TRBD2
TGTGCCAGCAGCGGTAGCGGGAGGCAATCAGTCTACGAGCAGTACTTC
CASSGSGRQSVYEQYF
>.|TRBV5-4|TRBJ1-2|17|.
TGTGCCAGCAGCTTGACCCCCCGGTCCGGGGGCAACTATGGCTACACCTTC
CASSLTPRSGGNYGYTF
>few|TRBV28|TRBJ2-7|15|.
TGTGCCAGCAGTTCGGCCCCAACATCATCCTACGAGCAGTACTTC
CASSSAPTSSYEQYF
>many|TRBV19|TRBJ1-2|12|TRBD1
TGTGCCTCATGGACAGGGTTAGGGGGCTACACCTTC
CASWTGLGGYTF
>.|TRBV12-3/TRBV12-4|TRBJ2-2|14|.
.
CASSFAGGAGELLF
>many|TRBV7-3|TRBJ2-5|13|.
TGTGCCAGCAGCTTATCGGGAATAGAGACCCAGTACTTC
CASSLSGIETQYF
>many|TRBV27|TRBJ2-2|15|.
TGTGCCAGCAACATCGGCAGGGAGGTTATCGGGGAGCTGTTTTTT
CASNIGREVIGELFF
>many|TRBV28|TRBJ1-2|13|.
TGTGCCAGCAGTTTGTCGGCGGCAAATGGCTACACCTTC
CASSLSAANGYTF
>.|TRBV27|TRBJ2-7|14|TRBD2
TGTGCCAGCGGTCGGGCGGGAGATTCCTACGAGCAGTACTTC
CASGRAGDSYEQYF
>many|TRBV6-2/TRBV6-3|TRBJ1-4|14|TRBD1
TGTGCCAGCACGACAGGGGGCCTAGGTGAAAAACTGTTTTTT
CASTTGGLGEKLFF
>.|TRBV5-1|TRBJ2-7|15|TRBD2
TGCGCCAGCAGCTTGTATCCAGCGGGAGATTACGAGCAGTACTTC
CASSLYPAGDYEQYF
>.|TRBV29-1|TRBJ2-5|13|TRBD1
TGCAGCGCTGAATTGGACAGGGTGGAGACCCAGTACTTC
CSAELDRVETQYF
>few|TRBV9|TRBJ1-5|13|.
TGTGCCAGCAGCGGAGCAATGGGGGAGCCCCAGCATTTT
CASSGAMGEPQHF
>many|TRBV20-1|TRBJ2-3|12|.
TGCAGTGCCCGGTACCCCACAGATACGCAGTATTTT
CSARYPTDTQYF
>many|TRBV2|TRBJ2-7|14|.
TGTGCCAGCATGGGGACTTTTTCCCCCTTGGAGCAGTACTTC
CASMGTFSPLEQYF
>few|TRBV19|TRBJ1-5|16|TRBD1
TGTGCCAGTAGTAAAAGCGGGACAGGCATCAATCAGCCCCAGCATTTT
CASSKSGTGINQPQHF
>many|TRBV12-3/TRBV12-4|TRBJ2-7|15|TRBD1
TGTGCCAGCAGCCCGGGACAGGGTTCAATCTACGAGCAGTACTTC
CASSPGQGSIYEQYF
>once|TRBV7-9|TRBJ2-1|11|.
TGTGCCAGCAGCTTCGGGGATGAGCAGTTCTTC
CASSFGDEQFF
>many|TRBV28|TRBJ2-2|16|.
TGTGCCAGCAGTTCCTTAAGGGGGAGAGGAACCGGGGAGCTGTTTTTT
CASSSLRGRGTGELFF
>.|TRBV7-3|TRBJ2-1|14|.
TGTGCCAGCAGCTACCGGGGGTTGGGCAATGAGCAGTTCTTC
CASSYRGLGNEQFF